The clone carrying this TCR beta chain has only one observation. No antigen is known for it. The CDR3 is 16 residues long. The germline V gene encodes CDR1 MDHEN and CDR2 SYDVKM. Trimming at V came to 7 bases and at J to 1 base, leaving 2 bases not matched to a gene. The data were taken from a study of regulatory T cells. Study-level findings and limits: In patients, unique TRB V-J pairs were restricted and V/J usage skewed, especially in Tregs. Hydrophobic residues at CDR3 positions 6 and 7 were enriched in conventional CD4+ T cells of CD3G-deficient patients.

At testing, patients were 2 to 39 years old, with reduced naive and increased memory T-cell proportions. The PCR used 52 TRBV and 13 TRBJ primers. Sequencing used immunoSEQ multiplex PCR; TCRdb keeps in-frame clones, though not all of them. Altogether around 32,000 clones are present, around 93% being singletons, with the ten largest covering about 1.6%. The sample was conventional CD4+ T cells sorted from blood. The TCR was taken from a person aged 18-29 years with CD3G deficiency. The gene calls are TRBV28 and TRBJ2-2; TRBD2 aligns across 14 bases. CDR3 sequence (DNA): TGTGCCAGCACCGGGACTAGCGGGAGGAACACCGGGGAGCTGTTTTTT. Its translation is CASTGTSGRNTGELFF.